This TCR beta chain was identified in a study of beta chain features in type 1 diabetes. At the level of the study: The examined sorted cells totaled over 85,000,000 across samples. Study results and limitations: Patients with Type 1 diabetes showed moderately but significantly shorter TCRB CDR3s in all four CD4+ subsets.

As every portion of the isolated RNA was reverse transcribed, the sequencing read expressed TCRB transcripts. Deep immunoSEQ sequencing covered naive, central memory and regulatory T cell samples. Assay: immunoSEQ multiplex PCR; the TCRdb copy retains only in-frame clones and omits some. The data show roughly 150,000 clones, over 55% seen once. About this clone: Its target is unknown.

The CDR3 has 16 amino acids. J was trimmed by 5 bases and V by 0 bases; bases with no gene match: 6. From germline, CDR1 is SNHLY and CDR2 FYNNEI. Sorting produced populations that all topped 95% purity. The sequenced sample consisted of naive CD4+ T cells from blood. This clonotype was obtained from a man aged 30-40 years with type 1 diabetes. The V gene is TRBV2, the J gene TRBJ2-2; TRBD1 aligns across 7 bases. In DNA form, the CDR3 reads TGTGCCAGCAGTGAAGCTTGGGACAGTCAAACCGGGGAGCTGTTTTTT. Translating it yields CASSEAWDSQTGELFF.